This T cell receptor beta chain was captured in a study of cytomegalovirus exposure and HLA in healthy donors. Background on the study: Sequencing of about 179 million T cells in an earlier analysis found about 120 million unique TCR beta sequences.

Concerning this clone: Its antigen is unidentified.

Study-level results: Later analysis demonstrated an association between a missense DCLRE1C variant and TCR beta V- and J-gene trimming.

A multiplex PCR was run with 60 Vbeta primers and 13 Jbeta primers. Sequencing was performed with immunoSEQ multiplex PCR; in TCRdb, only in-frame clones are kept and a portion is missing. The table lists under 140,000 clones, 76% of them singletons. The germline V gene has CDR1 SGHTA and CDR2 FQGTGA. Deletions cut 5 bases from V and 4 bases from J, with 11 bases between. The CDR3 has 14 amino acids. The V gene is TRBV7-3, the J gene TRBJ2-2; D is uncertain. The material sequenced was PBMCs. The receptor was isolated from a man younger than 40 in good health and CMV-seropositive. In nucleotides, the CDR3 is TGTGCCAGCAGCCTACCTGACTCCACCGGGGAGCTGTTTTTT. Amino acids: CASSLPDSTGELFF.